This note documents a single TCR beta chain sequence. This clonotype has ten or more counts. The antigen it recognizes is unknown. No base qualities exist here, and no much larger clone lies one base off it. The data originate from a study of molecular identifiers for immune sequencing clone quantification (dated by TCRdb to 2016 to 2018). General notes on the study: For a replicate experiment, the RNA from either around 20,000 or 100,000 naive CD8 T cells was divided into five aliquots, and four of those aliquots went on to sequencing. The study was a methods study using CD8 T cells to benchmark molecular-identifier clustering-based TCR repertoire sequencing (MIDCIRS) and TCR RNA copy counting. Results and caveats for the whole study, not just this receptor: Naive libraries contained spiked-in Jurkat TCR RNA (approximately ten copies' worth), which is not part of the donor repertoire. In CMV-specific effector cells, clones with more than 20 RNA copies accounted for over 97% of molecules, whereas in naive cells such clones accounted for under 1%. The sizes of highly expanded clones could end up underestimated when identical TCR molecules share a barcode. Without barcode sub-clustering, chimeric consensus sequences inflated TCR diversity; chimeras reached as high as 47%. About three recovered TCR RNA copies per cell were obtained by modeling, versus roughly 10 by digital PCR, implying a capture efficiency of 30% to 35%. Spiked-in Jurkat TCR RNA equivalent to a single cell was reported to be detectable even among some 910,000 naive CD8 T cells.

Libraries were made using PCR. Sequencing used a NextSeq 500. Bulk TCR libraries were prepared as previously described, using TCR primers listed in Table S5. Total RNA was purified with the Qiagen AllPrep DNA/RNA kit. Before analysis, reads from multiple sequencing runs of the same library were pooled. The paper's processing steps were these. Reads were retained only if the reads had an exact TCR constant sequence, and the retained reads were trimmed to 150 nt and grouped according to their 12-nt molecular barcodes. Reads inside each barcode group were sub-clustered using a 15% Levenshtein threshold, and a quality-weighted consensus sequence was constructed for each RNA molecule. Non-functional sequences were removed, as were lower-count sequences one edit away from another. Barcode sub-clusters with fewer than 20% of the maximum read count were removed, based on fitting two negative binomial distributions. The public reads were reprocessed in TCRdb via fastp at Q25 and MiXCR, keeping in-frame beta chains. Entries that share a CDR3 protein sequence are merged under the most common genes and DNA. TCRdb, rather than the study authors, made the V and J calls. This sample lists a few hundred thousand distinct CDR3 sequences; roughly 24% were detected once. The top ten clones comprise roughly 0.77% of the sample.

The germline V gene (reference sequence) supplies CDR1 MNHEY and CDR2 SMNVEV. The junction shows trimming of 5 bases on V and 7 bases on J, plus 15 bases between the germline ends. The CDR3 spans 14 residues, from the cysteine through the phenylalanine. The retained sequence is limited to the CDR3, 42 bases, with the frame set at the first base. Naive CD8 T cell libraries were made from roughly 21,000 to 960,000 sorted cells using 10%, 30% or 50% of purified RNA. Naive CD8 T cells were FACS-sorted as CD8+CD4-CCR7+CD45RA+ on a BD FACSAria II into RLT Plus buffer. To test detection sensitivity, Jurkat RNA equal to approximately 10 TCR copies was added to samples of roughly 18,000-1,100,000 naive CD8 T cells. CD8 T cells were enriched with RosetteSep CD8+ T Cell Enrichment Cocktail and Ficoll-Paque, followed by ACK red cell lysis.

The rearrangement joined TRBV27 to TRBJ1-5; TRBD1 could be the D gene, as 6 bases match. This sequence was found in a human donor in good health. Some libraries in this study had Jurkat cell RNA spiked in. Sequencing was done on a sample of naive CD8+ T cells from blood, with Jurkat cell RNA spiked in. In the paper's terms, the cell subset or site label means: FACS-sorted CD8+CD4-CCR7+CD45RA+ naive T cells. CDR3 reads: CASSVQGSWQPQHF. The DNA sequence is as follows: TGTGCCAGCAGTGTACAGGGTTCCTGGCAGCCCCAGCATTTT.